Each of the 14 T cell receptor beta chains below was sequenced from the same sample in a study of OX40 agonist ivuxolimab in advanced cancers. Library generation was performed with the immunoSEQ multiplex PCR assay. TCRdb carries this immuneACCESS record with in-frame sequences only. Its versions omit some clonotypes, under half of them owing to an unresolved V gene in the studies checked, with the rest unexplained. The sample records some 77,000 clones, around 90% of which are singletons. In total, the top ten clones hold 6.2% of the sample. The material was CD4+ or CD8+ T cells sorted from blood, obtained in a trial of the OX40 agonist ivuxolimab. The source is an adult with an advanced solid tumor such as melanoma, head and neck, liver or kidney cancer.

The V gene is TRBV11-2, the J gene TRBJ2-2; D perhaps matches TRBD2 (7 bases). CDR1 is SGHAT and CDR2 is FQNNGV in the germline V gene. Trimming took 5 bases from V and 2 from J, leaving 12 bases between them. This CDR3 is 15 amino acids long. The CDR3 is CASSRGGFNTGELFF. As DNA, the CDR3 is TGTGCCAGCAGCCGCGGGGGCTTCAACACCGGGGAGCTGTTTTTT.

The genes are TRBV9 and TRBJ2-5, with TRBD2 matching 7 bases. From germline, CDR1 is SGDLS and CDR2 YYNGEE. This CDR3 contains 14 residues. The V segment lost 0 bases and the J segment 5 bases; nucleotides outside the gene matches: 4. CDR3 DNA: TGTGCCAGCAGCGTAGGAGTGGGAGGGGAGACCCAGTACTTC. Encoded protein: CASSVGVGGETQYF.

This chain connects TRBV11-3 to TRBJ2-1; TRBD2 aligns across 8 bases. CDR3 length: 16 residues. Germline V CDR1 and CDR2: SGHNT, YENEEA. Trimming cost V 3 bases and J 7 bases; bases outside gene matches: 11. The chain's CDR3 is CASSFEGLAGGNEQFF. The CDR3 bases are TGTGCCAGCAGCTTCGAAGGGCTAGCGGGTGGTAATGAGCAGTTCTTC.

This rearrangement joins TRBV30 to TRBJ2-7, with D possibly called TRBD1 or TRBD2 (6 bases each). Germline V gene lookup returns CDR1 GTSNPN and CDR2 SVGIG (reference sequence). With 1 base removed from V and 7 bases from J, the gap between germline ends came to 23 bases. There are 16 residues in the CDR3. The chain's CDR3 is CAWSAPRGGTSREQYF. The CDR3 nucleotides are TGTGCCTGGAGTGCTCCCCGAGGGGGGACTTCTCGAGAGCAGTACTTC.

The chain links TRBV30 to TRBJ1-2; D may be TRBD1 (5 bases). Trimming took 0 bases from V and 3 from J, leaving 11 bases between them. CDR1 is GTSNPN, CDR2 SVGIG, per germline (reference sequence). CDR3 size: 14 residues. The CDR3 here is CAWSVRQGDYGYTF. CDR3 nucleotides: TGTGCCTGGAGTGTACGTCAAGGGGACTATGGCTACACCTTC.

The chain uses TRBV7-8 and TRBJ2-5, with 8 nucleotides matching TRBD1. CDR1 is SGHVS and CDR2 is FQNEAQ in the germline V gene. The CDR3 spans 14 residues. Trimming took 2 bases from V and 4 from J; bases not matched to a gene: 3. The CDR3 DNA follows: TGTGCCAGCAGCTTAATTACAGGGGGAGAGACCCAGTACTTC. Translating gives CASSLITGGETQYF.

The rearrangement uses TRBV5-1 and TRBJ1-2; D is ambiguous. The length of the CDR3 is 14 residues. Per germline, CDR1 SGHRS and CDR2 YFSETQ. V lost 0 bases and J 2 bases, leaving 8 bases between the germline ends. As DNA, the CDR3 is TGCGCCAGCAGCTTGGTCGACAAGAACTATGGCTACACCTTC. Translated, it gives CASSLVDKNYGYTF.

This clone was picked up one time. The J gene is TRBJ1-5, the V gene TRBV5-5; D might be TRBD1 (5 bases). Per germline, CDR1 SGHKS and CDR2 YYEKEE (reference sequence). The CDR3 is 14 residues long. Trimming shortened V by 1 base and J by 3 bases, and 8 bases separated the two germline ends. CDR3 amino acids: CASSLWGYNQPQHF. Written as DNA, the CDR3 is TGTGCCAGCAGCTTGTGGGGGTACAATCAGCCCCAGCATTTT.

This chain joins TRBV14 and TRBJ2-2; D unclear. This CDR3 is built from 13 residues. Germline loops: CDR1 SGHDN, CDR2 FVKESK. V gave up 3 bases and J gave up 7 bases, with 9 bases separating them. Here the CDR3 DNA reads TGTGCCAGCAGCCAGACGAAAGGCGGGGAGCTGTTTTTT. Residues: CASSQTKGGELFF.

Notes on this clone: The junction differs from germline at one of its ends, possibly a read error. The chain links TRBV15 to TRBJ2-7, with 14 bases fitting TRBD2. The CDR3 consists of 18 residues. Germline-derived CDR1 and CDR2 are LNHNV and YYDKDF (reference sequence). The chain's CDR3 is CATRRGLAGGLPSYEQYF. The CDR3 DNA reads TGTGCCACCAGGAGAGGACTAGCGGGAGGTCTCCCCTCCTACGAGCAGTACTTC.

V and J are TRBV27 and TRBJ2-1; no firm D call. The CDR3 totals 16 residues. V dropped 1 base and J dropped 3 bases, with 13 bases sitting between them. Germline V gene data show CDR1 as MNHEY and CDR2 as SMNVEV (reference sequence). The chain's CDR3 is CASSLWGKVLYNEQFF. CDR3 nucleotides: TGTGCCAGCAGTTTATGGGGAAAGGTCCTCTACAATGAGCAGTTCTTC.

CDR3 DNA: TGCGCCAGCAGTTCTTCTCAGGGCGTCTATGGCTACACCTTC. As protein: CASSSSQGVYGYTF. The gene calls are TRBV5-1 and TRBJ1-2; tentatively, D is TRBD1 (5 bases). V was clipped by 5 bases and J by 4 bases, with 15 bases between them. CDR1 and CDR2 (germline): SGHRS, YFSETQ. The length of the CDR3 is 14 residues. The whole variable domain, remainder taken from reference TRBV5-1 and TRBJ1-2, is KAGVTQTPRYLIKTRGQQVTLSCSPISGHRSVSWYQQTPGQGLQFLFEYFSETQRNKGNFPGRFSGRQFSNSRSEMNVSTLELGDSALYLCASSSSQGVYGYTFGSGTRLTVV.

The chain links TRBV19 to TRBJ1-2; D possibly corresponds to TRBD1 (6 bases). CDR1 is LNHDA and CDR2 is SQIVND in the germline V gene (reference sequence). Trimming cost V 3 bases and J 5 bases, with 13 bases left between them. The CDR3 spans 14 residues. The CDR3 DNA reads TGTGCCAGTAGTATCTCGAGGGGGACTTATGGCTACACCTTC. It is translated as CASSISRGTYGYTF.

The J gene is TRBJ2-5, the V gene TRBV2, with TRBD1 identical over 10 bases. CDR3 length: 14 amino acids. Germline CDR1 SNHLY, CDR2 FYNNEI. After removal of 6 bases from V and 2 bases from J, the junction contained 3 bases not matched to a gene. The CDR3 is CASRGQGKQETQYF. The CDR3 DNA is TGTGCCAGCAGGGGACAGGGGAAACAAGAGACCCAGTACTTC. Together with reference TRBV2 and TRBJ2-5, the CDR3 gives the full variable domain: EPEVTQTPSHQVTQMGQEVILRCVPISNHLYFYWYRQILGQKVEFLVSFYNNEISEKSEIFDDQFSVERPDGSNFTLKIRSTKLEDSAMYFCASRGQGKQETQYFGPGTRLLVL.